This T cell receptor (beta chain) was captured by sequencing in a study of T cells after posttransplantation cyclophosphamide. General study points: Recipient CMV seropositivity and CMV reactivation strongly tracked TRB clonality.

The CDR3 is 15 amino acids. Losses at the gene ends were 5 bases for V and 10 bases for J; bases not matched to a gene: 8. Germline lookup yields CDR1 MNHNS and CDR2 SASEGT. Worth noting for this clone: The antigen is undetermined. This CDR3 is also generated by other DNA sequences in the sample.

Repertoires were generated with immunoSEQ multiplex PCR, while TCRdb's copy carries only in-frame clones and drops some. Among approximately 2,800 clones, more than 75% were seen once, and the ten largest hold 10% to 15%. This related bone marrow graft donor gave peripheral blood on the day of marrow donation. The sequence came from a woman aged 45-65 years in good health and a related stem cell transplant donor. The chain carries TRBV6-1 and TRBJ1-6, with TRBD1 matching over 10 bases. Sequences were obtained from CD8+ T cells sorted from PBMCs. In DNA, the CDR3 is TGTGCCAGCAGTTCCGGGACAGGGGATTACTCACCCCTCCACTTT. This translates into CASSSGTGDYSPLHF.